This entry describes one T cell receptor beta chain. Its matching antigen is unknown. Isolation recovered at least 7 million PBMCs from every sample. The data are from a study of blood T cells in healthy people across ages. Study-level points and caveats: Fewer expanded clones and more diversity marked long-lived versus aged donors. Researchers said unsorted PBMCs prevented a conclusive naive versus antigen-experienced comparison.

Germline loops: CDR1 SGHTA, CDR2 FQGNSA. V dropped 4 bases and J dropped 5 bases, with 15 bases sitting between them. The CDR3 spans 15 residues. Using a J-beta primer mix together with a sample-barcoded 5' primer, a second PCR was run for roughly 6 to 12 cycles. No fewer than 3 million CDR3-containing paired-end reads came from each sample. Using its own MiXCR run on the 5' RACE reads, TCRdb lists one record per CDR3 protein. In the table there are 500,000 to 600,000 distinct CDR3 sequences, about 26% of which are singletons. The gene calls are TRBV7-2 and TRBJ2-1; D is perhaps TRBD1 (6 bases). The specimen was blood. The receptor was derived from a woman in her seventies in good health. The chain's CDR3 is CASSSSGGPNNEQFF. The CDR3 DNA sequence: TGTGCCAGCAGCTCCTCTGGGGGCCCTAACAATGAGCAGTTCTTC. The full variable domain, its missing parts supplied by reference TRBV7-2 and TRBJ2-1, is GAGVSQSPSNKVTEKGKDVELRCDPISGHTALYWYRQSLGQGLEFLIYFQGNSAPDKSGLPSDRFSAERTGGSVSTLTIQRTQQEDSAVYLCASSSSGGPNNEQFFGPGTRLTVL.